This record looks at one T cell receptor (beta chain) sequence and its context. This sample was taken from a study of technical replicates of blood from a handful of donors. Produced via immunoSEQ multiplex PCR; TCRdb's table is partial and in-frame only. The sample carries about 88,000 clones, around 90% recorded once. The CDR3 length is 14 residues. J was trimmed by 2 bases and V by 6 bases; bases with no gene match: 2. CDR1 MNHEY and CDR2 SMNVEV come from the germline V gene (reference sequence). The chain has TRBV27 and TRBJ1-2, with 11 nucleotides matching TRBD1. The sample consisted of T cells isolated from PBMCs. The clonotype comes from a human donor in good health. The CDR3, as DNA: TGTGCCAGCAGCGGGGACAGGGGGAACTATGGCTACACCTTC. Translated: CASSGDRGNYGYTF.